The 15 T cell receptor beta chains listed next were all sequenced from one sample in a study of T-cell memory formation after mild COVID-19. From the 5' RACE reads, TCRdb called clonotypes with MiXCR, one entry per CDR3 protein. Counted here are fewer than 50,000 distinct CDR3 sequences, 7.5% to 10% occurring once; the ten biggest clones make up about 12%. Material: PBMCs or a T cell subset sorted from them (not recorded which). These TCRs come from an adult woman who had mild COVID-19 (a few samples of this study predate the infection). Cell type and time point are not known.

This clonotype was seen at least ten times. The chain joins TRBV29-1 to TRBJ2-3; D may be TRBD2 (6 bases). The germline V and J ends were trimmed by 7 bases and 6 bases, with 14 bases remaining between them. The V gene's germline CDR1 is SQVTM and CDR2 ANQGSEA. The CDR3 extends over 12 amino acids. CDR3 bases: TGCAGCGCTATGGAGGGACGGGATACGCAGTATTTT. Its protein product is CSAMEGRDTQYF.

Many counts were recorded for this clonotype. The J gene is TRBJ2-7, the V gene TRBV15; D gene uncertain. This CDR3 is 14 amino acids long. The ends were cut back, 0 bases at V and 1 base at J, with 7 bases in the middle. Germline CDR1 and CDR2: LNHNV and YYDKDF (reference sequence). The CDR3 coding sequence is TGTGCCACCAGCAGAGATGTGGCTTCCTACGAGCAGTACTTC. Its protein product is CATSRDVASYEQYF.

This chain links TRBV4-1 with TRBJ1-6, with D possibly matching TRBD1 (5 bases). CDR1 and CDR2 (germline): MGHRA, YSYEKL. With 0 bases removed from V and 4 bases from J, the gap between germline ends came to 10 bases. The CDR3 sequence is 16 residues long. This CDR3 reads CASSQERDGYNSPLHF. CDR3 nucleotides: TGCGCCAGCAGCCAAGAACGGGACGGATATAATTCACCCCTCCACTTT.

This clonotype was picked up many times. V gene TRBV4-3 combines with J gene TRBJ2-2; D gene unclear. V shed 1 base and J shed 3 bases, with 6 bases lying between them. The CDR3 covers 14 residues. In germline, CDR1 is LGHNA, CDR2 YSLEER. The CDR3, as DNA: TGCGCCAGCAGCCAAGGACGGTACACCGGGGAGCTGTTTTTT. This sequence encodes CASSQGRYTGELFF.

This clonotype was observed a handful of times. The V gene is TRBV27, the J gene TRBJ2-5, with 11 bases that match TRBD2. Germline CDR1 reads MNHEY; CDR2 reads SMNVEV (reference sequence). The J segment lost 0 bases and the V segment lost 5 bases, leaving 2 bases of the junction unmatched. The length of the CDR3 is 15 residues. CDR3 region: CASSRTSGYQETQYF. CDR3 nucleotide sequence: TGTGCCAGCAGTCGGACTAGCGGGTACCAAGAGACCCAGTACTTC.

This clonotype was counted a few times. The J gene is TRBJ2-3, the V gene TRBV5-1; 10 nucleotides match TRBD2. V shed 5 bases, J shed 4 bases, and the junction held 10 bases outside the gene matches. The germline gives CDR1 SGHRS, CDR2 YFSETQ. The CDR3 extends over 16 amino acids. The CDR3, as DNA: TGCGCCAGCAGACAACTAGCGGGATACGTTTCAGATACGCAGTATTTT. Its protein is CASRQLAGYVSDTQYF.

The gene calls are TRBV29-1 and TRBJ1-1; 8 bases align to TRBD1. This CDR3 is built from 14 residues. V lost 2 bases, J lost 4 bases, and 6 bases stayed unmatched. From germline, CDR1 is SQVTM and CDR2 ANQGSEA. In DNA, the CDR3 is TGCAGCGTTGAAATCAGGGGGCGAGGCACTGAAGCTTTCTTT. It is translated as CSVEIRGRGTEAFF.

This clonotype was recorded a few times. The chain uses TRBV7-2 and TRBJ1-2; D is perhaps TRBD1 (6 bases). Trimming removed 0 bases at V and 4 bases at J, with 18 bases between. CDR1 SGHTA and CDR2 FQGNSA come from the germline V gene. This CDR3 comprises 17 residues. Here the CDR3 reads CASSLALGQSVGYGYTF. DNA for the CDR3: TGTGCCAGCAGCTTAGCCTTAGGACAGTCGGTAGGCTATGGCTACACCTTC.

The table lists this clonotype with a few counts. The chain combines TRBV20-1 with TRBJ2-7; 9 nucleotides line up with TRBD2. Germline assignment: CDR1 DFQATT and CDR2 SNEGSKA (reference sequence). There are 13 residues in the CDR3. V was pared by 4 bases and J by 3 bases, with 4 bases of the junction left unmatched. The chain's CDR3 is CSAKGTSLYEQYF. The CDR3 region has the DNA TGCAGTGCTAAGGGGACTAGCCTCTACGAGCAGTACTTC.

This chain links TRBV27 with TRBJ2-2; 7 positions agree with TRBD1. The CDR3 contains 17 residues. The J segment lost 4 bases and the V segment lost 3 bases, leaving 11 bases of the junction unmatched. Germline V gene lookup returns CDR1 MNHEY and CDR2 SMNVEV (reference sequence). Written as DNA, the CDR3 is TGTGCCAGCAGTTTGGAAGGGGGCATGGTTAGCACCGGGGAGCTGTTTTTT. Translating it yields CASSLEGGMVSTGELFF.

This clonotype was counted a few times. This sequence may be a read error, since a much larger clone differs from it by one base. This sequence joins TRBV12-3 or TRBV12-4 and TRBJ2-1, with 9 bases that match TRBD2. This CDR3 has 15 residues. V was pared by 4 bases and J by 7 bases, with 8 bases of the junction left unmatched. CDR3 nucleotides: TGTGCCAGCAGTTCGGGCGGGAGGGCCGTGAATGAGCAGTTCTTC. It encodes CASSSGGRAVNEQFF.

The chain recombines TRBV5-4 with TRBJ2-5; D is unclear. The CDR3 runs to 13 residues. Trimming pared 0 bases from V and 2 bases from J, leaving 5 bases between. CDR1 SGHNT and CDR2 YYREEE come from the germline V gene (reference sequence). The CDR3 here is CASSLVSQETQYF. The DNA of the CDR3 is TGTGCCAGCAGCTTGGTTTCTCAAGAGACCCAGTACTTC.

This clonotype was observed a handful of times. The rearrangement joins TRBV4-2 to TRBJ2-2, with D perhaps TRBD1 (5 bases). V lost 0 bases and J 4 bases, leaving 21 bases between the germline ends. Germline CDR1 LGHNA, CDR2 YNFKEQ. The CDR3 covers 19 residues. In nucleotides, the CDR3 is TGTGCCAGCAGCCAAGATAGGCGCCGCCAAATGGGGCCCACCGGGGAGCTGTTTTTT. It encodes CASSQDRRRQMGPTGELFF.

This clonotype has ten or more counts. The rearrangement joins TRBV9 to TRBJ2-1; 8 nucleotides line up with TRBD1. The CDR3 extends over 15 amino acids. Germline trimming cut 0 bases from V and 3 bases from J; bases unmatched to any gene: 2. Germline-derived CDR1 and CDR2 are SGDLS and YYNGEE. The CDR3 loop is CASSVGQGSYNEQFF. In DNA form, the CDR3 reads TGTGCCAGCAGCGTAGGACAGGGGAGCTACAATGAGCAGTTCTTC.

This clonotype was seen just once. The V and J genes are TRBV3-1 and TRBJ1-2, with 9 bases that match TRBD1. The CDR3 sequence is 14 residues long. The V gene end was trimmed by 1 base and the J gene end by 8 bases; junction bases not matched to a gene: 5. Germline CDR1 and CDR2: LGHDT and YNNKEL (reference sequence). The DNA of the CDR3 is TGTGCCAGCAGCCAAGGGGGACAGGGCTACGGCTACACCTTC. This codes for CASSQGGQGYGYTF.